One TCR beta chain is described in this entry. Its antigen is undetermined. These data belong to a study of cytomegalovirus exposure and HLA in healthy donors. Study-wide results and limits: Most of the TCR beta V segments (in an earlier analysis) were productive either about 90% or about 30% of the time. Later analysis demonstrated an association between a missense DCLRE1C variant and TCR beta V- and J-gene trimming. Available immune exposure information was restricted to CMV serostatus only. Cytomegalovirus-associated TCR beta chains were listed, numbering under 200.

The PCR employed 60 Vbeta primers together with 13 Jbeta primers. Assay: immunoSEQ multiplex PCR; the TCRdb copy retains only in-frame clones and omits some. The profile shows 150,000 to 200,000 clones, about 80% of them singletons. Trimming took off 0 bases at V and 4 bases at J, with 13 bases between the two ends. Germline CDR1 MGHRA, CDR2 YSYEKL. The CDR3 has 15 residues. The TCR sequence derives from a man aged 50-59 years in good health and CMV-seropositive. Sequenced input: PBMCs. The chain couples TRBV4-1 to TRBJ2-7; D perhaps matches TRBD2 (6 bases). The DNA for the CDR3 is TGCGCCAGCAGCCAAGAGGAGGGTGGATCTTACGAGCAGTACTTC. Translating gives CASSQEEGGSYEQYF.